The following is a T cell receptor (beta chain) sequence with its context. Sequence at one end of the junction differs from germline and may be a read error. This specimen comes from a study of Graves' ophthalmopathy and Graves' hyperthyroidism. The CDR3 spans 15 residues. Germline V gene lookup returns CDR1 SGHTA and CDR2 FQGTGA. The sequenced template was RNA, covering the TCR beta CDR3 region. HTBI-primed first-round RT-PCR preceded second-round multiplex PCR. TCRdb ran MiXCR on the multiplex PCR reads and lists one entry per CDR3 protein. The sample yields roughly 600,000 distinct CDR3 sequences, about 40% seen once.

The sample was peripheral blood or thyroid tissue (not recorded which). This sequence was found in an adult man with Graves' hyperthyroidism. The chain links TRBV7-3 to TRBJ2-5; tentatively, D is TRBD1 (6 bases). Here the CDR3 reads CASSHAYGGGETQYF. CDR3 bases: TGCGCCAGCAGCCACGCATATGGGGGCGGTGAGACCCAGTACTTC.